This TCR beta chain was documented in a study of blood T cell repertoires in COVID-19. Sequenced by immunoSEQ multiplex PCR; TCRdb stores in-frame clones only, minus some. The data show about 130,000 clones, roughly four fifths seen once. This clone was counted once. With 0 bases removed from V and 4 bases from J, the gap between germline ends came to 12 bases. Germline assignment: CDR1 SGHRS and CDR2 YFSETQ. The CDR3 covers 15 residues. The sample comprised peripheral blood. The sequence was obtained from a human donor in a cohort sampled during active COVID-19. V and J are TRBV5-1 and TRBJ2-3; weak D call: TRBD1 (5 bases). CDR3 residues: CASSLATVPSDTQYF. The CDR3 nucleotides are TGCGCCAGCAGCTTGGCGACAGTGCCCTCAGATACGCAGTATTTT. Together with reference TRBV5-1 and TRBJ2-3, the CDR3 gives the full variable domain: KAGVTQTPRYLIKTRGQQVTLSCSPISGHRSVSWYQQTPGQGLQFLFEYFSETQRNKGNFPGRFSGRQFSNSRSEMNVSTLELGDSALYLCASSLATVPSDTQYFGPGTRLTVL.